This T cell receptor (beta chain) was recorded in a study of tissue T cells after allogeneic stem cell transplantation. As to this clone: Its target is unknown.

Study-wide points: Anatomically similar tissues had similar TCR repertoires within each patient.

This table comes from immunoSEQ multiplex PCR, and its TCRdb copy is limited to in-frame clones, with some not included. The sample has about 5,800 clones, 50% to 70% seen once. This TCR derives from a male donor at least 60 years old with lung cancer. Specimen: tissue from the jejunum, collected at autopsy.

Written as DNA, the CDR3 is TGTGCCAGTAGTATAGGTCGAGCAGATACGCAGTATTTT. Its translation is CASSIGRADTQYF. V is TRBV19 and J is TRBJ2-3; unclear D gene. Germline assignment: CDR1 LNHDA and CDR2 SQIVND (reference sequence). V was trimmed by 1 base and J by 4 bases, leaving 6 bases between them. CDR3 length: 13 amino acids.